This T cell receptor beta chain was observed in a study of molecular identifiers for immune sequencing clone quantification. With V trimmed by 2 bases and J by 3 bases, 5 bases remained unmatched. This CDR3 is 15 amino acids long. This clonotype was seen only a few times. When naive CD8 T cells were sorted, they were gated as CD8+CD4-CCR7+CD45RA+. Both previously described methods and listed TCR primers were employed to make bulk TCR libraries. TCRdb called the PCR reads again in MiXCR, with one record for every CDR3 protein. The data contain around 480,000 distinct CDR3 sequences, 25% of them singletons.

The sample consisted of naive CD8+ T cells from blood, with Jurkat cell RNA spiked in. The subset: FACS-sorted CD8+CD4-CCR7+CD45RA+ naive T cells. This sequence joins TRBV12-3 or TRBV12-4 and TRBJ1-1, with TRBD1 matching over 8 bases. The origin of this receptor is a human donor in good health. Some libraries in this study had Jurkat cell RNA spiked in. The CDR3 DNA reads TGTGCCAGCAGTTTAATGACAGGGGAATACACTGAAGCTTTCTTT. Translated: CASSLMTGEYTEAFF.